Detailed here is one T cell receptor (beta chain). The CDR3 totals 14 residues. Germline V gives CDR1 SGHRS, CDR2 YFSETQ. V shed 3 bases, J shed 5 bases, and the junction held 3 bases outside the gene matches. The table came from immunoSEQ multiplex PCR; TCRdb's copy has only in-frame clones and leaves some out. The sample includes about 170,000 clones, 91% seen only once; the top ten take approximately 1.5%. This sample stems from a study of control samples from healthy donors and cancer patients. The origin of this receptor is a woman in her twenties or thirties in good health. The rearrangement uses TRBV5-1 and TRBJ2-5, with TRBD2 matching 11 bases. Sequences were obtained from blood. DNA for the CDR3: TGCGCCAGCAGCTCATCTAGCGGGGGGGAGACCCAGTACTTC. This encodes CASSSSSGGETQYF.